Detailed here is one T cell receptor (beta chain). Its specificity is unknown. V trimming: 3 bases; J trimming: 4 bases; junction bases outside the gene matches: 5. CDR3 length: 14 amino acids. CDR1 is SGHTS, CDR2 YDEGEE, per germline. The data derive from a study of OX40 agonist ivuxolimab in advanced cancers. Only in-frame clones appear in the TCRdb table, and some are missing; sequencing was by immunoSEQ multiplex PCR. The sample has around 65,000 clones; roughly 90% are singletons. Findings of the study overall: In general, CD8+ T cells held more expanded clones than CD4+ did, on average.

The chain has TRBV5-8 and TRBJ2-7, with 9 bases lining up with TRBD1. Source: CD4+ or CD8+ T cells sorted from blood, taken in a trial of the OX40 agonist ivuxolimab. This TCR was recovered from an adult with an advanced solid tumor such as melanoma, head and neck, liver or kidney cancer. CDR3 amino acids: CASSSRGTGYEQYF. Written as DNA, the CDR3 is TGTGCCAGCAGCTCCCGCGGGACAGGGTACGAGCAGTACTTC. The variable domain in full, with the rest retrieved from reference TRBV5-8 and TRBJ2-7, is EAGVTQSPTHLIKTRGQQATLRCSPISGHTSVYWYQQALGLGLQFLLWYDEGEERNRGNFPPRFSGRQFPNYSSELNVNALELEDSALYLCASSSRGTGYEQYFGPGTRLTVT.